This passage covers 16 T cell receptor beta chains from one sample sequenced in a study of control samples from healthy donors and cancer patients. Some clones are missing from TCRdb's copy, which holds only in-frame ones; the method was immunoSEQ multiplex PCR. The sample yields around 51,000 clones, about 80% seen once. Sequencing used blood. The receptors were gathered from a man between 65 and 79 years old in good health.

V is TRBV2 and J is TRBJ1-1; tentatively, D is TRBD1 (5 bases). The germline V gene encodes CDR1 SNHLY and CDR2 FYNNEI. This CDR3 is built from 11 residues. Trimming took off 9 bases at V and 6 bases at J, with 11 bases between the two ends. The CDR3 loop reads CASRGVAEAFF. In nucleotides, the CDR3 is TGTGCCAGTCGGGGGGTGGCTGAAGCTTTCTTT.

The chain joins TRBV2 to TRBJ1-2; TRBD1 matches 9 bases. The CDR3 is 16 residues long. Trimming removed 3 bases from V and 6 bases from J; junction bases left unmatched: 11. Per the germline V gene, CDR1 is SNHLY and CDR2 is FYNNEI. The CDR3 protein is CASSDGIGQGLNGYTF. DNA for the CDR3: TGTGCCAGCAGTGACGGTATTGGACAGGGGCTAAATGGCTACACCTTC.

This rearrangement joins TRBV6-2 or TRBV6-3 to TRBJ2-3, with D perhaps TRBD2 (5 bases). In germline, CDR1 is MNHEY, CDR2 SVGEGT. The CDR3 runs 17 residues. The V and J ends lost 4 bases and 6 bases respectively, with 23 bases between them. CDR3 region: CASSFPPGGGGRDTQYF. CDR3 nucleotide sequence: TGTGCCAGCAGTTTCCCCCCTGGCGGAGGAGGTCGGGATACGCAGTATTTT.

This chain uses TRBV27 with TRBJ1-5, with D uncertain. Germline CDR1 is MNHEY and CDR2 is SMNVEV (reference sequence). Trimming removed 2 bases from V and 0 bases from J, with 11 bases in between. CDR3 length: 16 amino acids. The CDR3 here is CASSLLAGFSNQPQHF. CDR3 DNA sequence: TGTGCCAGCAGTTTACTAGCAGGTTTTAGCAATCAGCCCCAGCATTTT.

This clone has a single count. The V and J genes are TRBV5-1 and TRBJ1-1; unclear D gene. V lost 2 bases, J lost 1 base, and 12 bases lay in between. CDR1 and CDR2 (germline): SGHRS, YFSETQ. CDR3 length equals 15 residues. The CDR3 loop reads CASSFAGLGNTEAFF. The CDR3 region has the DNA TGCGCCAGCAGCTTCGCGGGATTGGGGAACACTGAAGCTTTCTTT.

The gene calls are TRBV5-1 and TRBJ1-6, with 9 bases fitting TRBD1. The ends lost 0 bases at V and 8 bases at J; junction bases unmatched: 6. The CDR3 totals 16 residues. Germline V gene lookup returns CDR1 SGHRS and CDR2 YFSETQ. The CDR3 loop is CASSLEGGQGDSPLHF. For the CDR3, the DNA is TGCGCCAGCAGCTTGGAAGGGGGACAGGGCGATTCACCCCTCCACTTT.

The rearrangement joins TRBV7-9 to TRBJ1-5; TRBD1 is a possible D gene (5 bases). V was clipped by 5 bases and J by 5 bases, with 13 bases between them. CDR1 is SEHNR and CDR2 is FQNEAQ in the germline V gene (reference sequence). The CDR3 has 14 residues. CDR3 in amino acids: CASSAVSGYQPQHF. CDR3 coding DNA: TGTGCCAGCAGCGCTGTTTCAGGGTATCAGCCCCAGCATTTT.

This clone is medium-sized within its sample. The CDR3 coding sequence is TGCGCCAGCAGCGACGACACAACCTACGAGCAGTACTTC. Its protein is CASSDDTTYEQYF. The gene calls are TRBV5-1 and TRBJ2-7; no firm D call. With 4 bases removed from V and 2 bases from J, the gap between germline ends came to 10 bases. In germline, CDR1 is SGHRS, CDR2 YFSETQ. CDR3 length: 13 amino acids.

The V call is TRBV11-2, the J call TRBJ2-1, with TRBD2 as a possible D gene (6 bases). The CDR3 loop spans 14 amino acids. Germline V CDR1 and CDR2: SGHAT, FQNNGV. V dropped 2 bases and J dropped 12 bases, with 17 bases sitting between them. CDR3 in amino acids: CASSLLDPGRTQFF. Written as DNA, the CDR3 is TGTGCCAGCAGCTTACTAGATCCGGGGAGGACGCAGTTCTTC.

This clone was counted a single time. This is likely a read error, given that the CDR3 carries no conserved phenylalanine or tryptophan at its end. The chain recombines TRBV29-1 with TRBJ1-1; D remains unclear. Per the germline V gene, CDR1 is SQVTM and CDR2 is ANQGSEA. CDR3 length equals 14 residues. The V and J ends lost 3 bases and 4 bases respectively, with 15 bases between them. CDR3 sequence: CSVDRARGSTEAFL. The CDR3 DNA sequence: TGCAGCGTTGATCGGGCGCGAGGTAGCACTGAAGCTTTCCTT.

V gene TRBV3-1 (or the pseudogene TRBV3-2) combines with J gene TRBJ1-6, with D uncertain. Germline V CDR1 and CDR2: LGHDT, YNNKEL (reference sequence). V was shortened by 4 bases and J by 0 bases, with 13 bases between the two germline ends. The CDR3 length is 17 residues. In nucleotides, the CDR3 is TGTGCCAGCAGCCTACGATATGGGAGCTCCTATAATTCACCCCTCCACTTT. This codes for CASSLRYGSSYNSPLHF.

The chain joins TRBV7-8 to TRBJ1-5; no reliable D call. The germline CDR1 and CDR2 sequences are SGHVS and FQNEAQ. This CDR3 spans 13 amino acids. Trimming stripped 10 bases from V and 0 bases from J, with 10 bases between. In nucleotides, the CDR3 is TGTGCCACACAGTCTTATAGCAATCAGCCCCAGCATTTT. Its translation is CATQSYSNQPQHF.

This clone was seen once. This chain connects TRBV28 to TRBJ2-1; 10 bases fit TRBD2. Germline CDR1 and CDR2: MDHEN and SYDVKM. V shed 5 bases and J 7 bases; nucleotides not matched to a gene: 11. This CDR3 contains 16 residues. CDR3 sequence: CASSGRSGGAGNEQFF. CDR3 nucleotides: TGTGCCAGCAGTGGAAGAAGCGGGGGGGCCGGGAATGAGCAGTTCTTC.

This CDR3 reads CASSPGETQYF. The CDR3 DNA reads as TGTGCCAGCTCACCGGGGGAGACCCAGTACTTC. The chain has TRBV18 and TRBJ2-5, with D hard to call. Germline V gene lookup returns CDR1 KGHSH and CDR2 LQKENI. The V gene lost 3 bases and the J gene lost 5 bases, with 4 bases spanning the gap. The CDR3 is 11 residues long.

The table lists this clone with a count of one. The chain couples TRBV5-4 to TRBJ1-5; the match to TRBD1 covers 9 bases. From germline, CDR1 is SGHNT and CDR2 YYREEE (reference sequence). The trim removed 0 bases at V and 4 bases at J, leaving 2 bases unmatched. The CDR3 is made up of 15 amino acids. CDR3 region: CASSLGGQGNQPQHF. CDR3 nucleotide sequence: TGTGCCAGCAGCTTGGGAGGACAGGGGAATCAGCCCCAGCATTTT.

The chain recombines TRBV6-6 with TRBJ1-1; TRBD1 might be the D (5 bases). The CDR3 is 14 residues long. With 2 bases removed from V and 4 bases from J, the gap between germline ends came to 11 bases. Germline CDR1 and CDR2: MNHNY and SVGAGI (reference sequence). The CDR3 DNA sequence: TGTGCCAGCAGTTACGGTGGCGGGACCACTGAAGCTTTCTTT. This translates into CASSYGGGTTEAFF.